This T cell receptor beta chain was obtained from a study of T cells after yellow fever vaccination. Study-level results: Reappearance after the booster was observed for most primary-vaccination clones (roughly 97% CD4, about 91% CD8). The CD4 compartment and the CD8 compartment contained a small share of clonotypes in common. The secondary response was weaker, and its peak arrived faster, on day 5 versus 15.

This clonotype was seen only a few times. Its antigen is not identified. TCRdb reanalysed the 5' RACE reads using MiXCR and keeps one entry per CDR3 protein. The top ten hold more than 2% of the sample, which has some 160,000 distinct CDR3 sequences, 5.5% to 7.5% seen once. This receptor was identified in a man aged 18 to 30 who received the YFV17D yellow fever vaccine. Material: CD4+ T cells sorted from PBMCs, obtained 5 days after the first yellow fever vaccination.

The CDR3 DNA reads TGTGCCAGCAGCTTGGGTCTGGCAGGGCCTGGAAACACCATATATTTT. It translates to CASSLGLAGPGNTIYF. The chain employs TRBV5-5 and TRBJ1-3, with D possibly matching TRBD1 (5 bases). CDR3 size: 16 residues. Germline V CDR1 and CDR2: SGHKS, YYEKEE (reference sequence). Trimming cost V 0 bases and J 2 bases, with 12 bases left between them.